The next 3 T cell receptor beta chains were all read from a single sample in a study of human T cells and chemical hapten exposure. TCRdb re-called the RACE reads with MiXCR, one entry per CDR3 protein. In the table there are nearly 95,000 distinct CDR3 sequences, about 11% of which are singletons. Time point defined: patch test 2, 6 weeks after DPC sensitization. The treatment is: therapeutic diphenylcyclopropenone sensitization with weekly scalp DPC. Sample: whole blood, taken in connection with sensitization to the hapten diphenylcyclopropenone (DPC). All receptors derive from a man aged 35 to 55 with alopecia areata. Some clones in this sample may be carry-over from other donors' samples.

The sample holds a few counts of this clonotype. J is TRBJ1-6 and V is TRBV5-5; 10 bases fit TRBD1. The CDR3 totals 16 residues. Germline assignment: CDR1 SGHKS and CDR2 YYEKEE (reference sequence). V lost 4 bases, J lost 6 bases, and 7 bases stayed unmatched. In nucleotides, the CDR3 is TGTGCCAGCAGCCACGGGACAGGGGCTGGTAATTCACCCCTCCACTTT. Translation: CASSHGTGAGNSPLHF.

This chain connects TRBV28 to TRBJ2-4, with D possibly matching TRBD2 (6 bases). V lost 6 bases to trimming and J lost 0 bases, with 15 bases between them. CDR3 size: 16 residues. Germline assignment: CDR1 MDHEN and CDR2 SYDVKM. The CDR3 reads CASRPTGRLAKNIQYF. CDR3 coding DNA: TGTGCCAGCAGGCCGACCGGGAGACTAGCCAAAAACATTCAGTACTTC.

This clonotype has more than one count but fewer than ten. V usage is TRBV6-2 or TRBV6-3 and J usage is TRBJ1-5, with a possible D match to TRBD1 (5 bases). The CDR3 extends over 14 amino acids. With 2 bases removed from V and 8 bases from J, the gap between germline ends came to 13 bases. CDR1 is MNHEY and CDR2 is SVGEGT in the germline V gene. Here the CDR3 reads CASSYRGGMEPQHF. Here the CDR3 DNA reads TGTGCCAGCAGTTACAGGGGTGGGATGGAGCCCCAGCATTTT.